These 13 T cell receptor beta chains were all obtained from the same sample, sequenced in a study of response to subunit inactivated influenza vaccine. MiXCR was run by TCRdb on the RT-PCR reads, yielding one entry per CDR3 protein. The table includes about 540,000 distinct CDR3 sequences, approximately 22% detected once. These data are also associated with another study on T cells expressing NK-cell markers. That publication notes: cDNA encoding TCR beta was synthesized via 5'RACE template switching incorporating UMIs.

Sequenced here: CD4+ T cells sorted from PBMCs, sampled about 12 days after vaccination. The receptors shown here come from a man aged 50-59 years who received an inactivated influenza vaccine.

The V and J genes are TRBV7-2 and TRBJ2-7; perhaps TRBD2 as D (6 bases). Deletions cut 5 bases from V and 5 bases from J, with 13 bases between. The length of the CDR3 is 13 residues. The germline V gene encodes CDR1 SGHTA and CDR2 FQGNSA. The CDR3 reads CASSPGGVHEQYF. DNA of the CDR3: TGTGCCAGCAGCCCCGGAGGGGTCCACGAGCAGTACTTC.

The chain employs TRBV20-1 and TRBJ2-7, with no clear D. Per germline, CDR1 DFQATT and CDR2 SNEGSKA (reference sequence). Trimming took 2 bases from V and 0 from J, leaving 11 bases between them. CDR3 length: 14 amino acids. The chain's CDR3 is CSARNPESSYEQYF. CDR3 sequence (DNA): TGCAGTGCTAGAAATCCGGAGAGCTCCTACGAGCAGTACTTC.

The genes are TRBV28 and TRBJ2-7; D is ambiguous. The V gene's germline CDR1 is MDHEN and CDR2 SYDVKM. Deletions cut 2 bases from V and 6 bases from J, with 14 bases between. The CDR3 spans 14 residues. The CDR3 coding sequence is TGTGCCAGCAGTTTACCCAAGGACCCTCGCGAGCAGTACTTC. It yields the protein CASSLPKDPREQYF.

The V call is TRBV7-9, the J call TRBJ2-7; D unclear. V lost 2 bases, J lost 3 bases, and 5 bases lay in between. Germline loops: CDR1 SEHNR, CDR2 FQNEAQ (reference sequence). CDR3 length equals 12 residues. The CDR3 region is CASSLQLYEQYF. The CDR3, as DNA: TGTGCCAGCAGCTTACAGCTCTACGAGCAGTACTTC.

The CDR3 loop reads CASSAGYRNTGELFF. The CDR3, as DNA: TGTGCCAGCAGCGCGGGGTACAGGAACACCGGGGAGCTGTTTTTT. The rearrangement links TRBV7-2 to TRBJ2-2; D might be TRBD2 (6 bases). The CDR3 extends over 15 amino acids. Germline CDR1 SGHTA, CDR2 FQGNSA. Trimming took 5 bases from V and 1 from J, leaving 11 bases between them.

This clonotype was counted a few times. V usage is TRBV7-3 and J usage is TRBJ2-7; 14 bases match TRBD2. Germline assignment: CDR1 SGHTA and CDR2 FQGTGA. The J segment lost 3 bases and the V segment lost 2 bases, leaving 9 bases of the junction unmatched. The CDR3 totals 18 residues. CDR3 loop: CASSLFGTSGRSRYEQYF. The CDR3 DNA is TGTGCCAGCAGCTTATTTGGGACTAGCGGGAGATCACGCTACGAGCAGTACTTC.

This clonotype has at least ten counts. The rearrangement joins TRBV7-6 to TRBJ2-2; possibly TRBD1 for D (5 bases). Deletions cut 4 bases from V and 1 base from J, with 7 bases between. This CDR3 is built from 14 residues. Germline V gene sequence: CDR1 SGHVS, CDR2 FNYEAQ. In DNA form, the CDR3 reads TGTGCCAGCAGCTCGACAGTGAACACCGGGGAGCTGTTTTTT. This gives the protein CASSSTVNTGELFF.

This sequence joins TRBV5-1 and TRBJ1-2, with 7 bases lining up with TRBD1. The CDR3 runs to 15 residues. V was pared by 3 bases and J by 2 bases, with 7 bases of the junction left unmatched. Germline V CDR1 and CDR2: SGHRS, YFSETQ. In DNA form, the CDR3 reads TGCGCCAGCAGCTCCGGACAGGCCTTAAACTATGGCTACACCTTC. This encodes CASSSGQALNYGYTF.

This clonotype was counted a few times. The V gene is TRBV19, the J gene TRBJ1-4, with D perhaps TRBD1 (5 bases). V lost 3 bases and J lost 4, with 12 bases in between. Looked up from germline, CDR1 is LNHDA and CDR2 is SQIVND (reference sequence). The CDR3 has 15 residues. CDR3 sequence: CASSIQGGRNEKLFF. DNA for the CDR3: TGTGCCAGTAGTATCCAGGGCGGACGTAATGAAAAACTGTTTTTT.

In this sample, this clonotype turned up a few times. The chain recombines TRBV5-1 with TRBJ2-3; TRBD2 aligns across 16 bases. Unmatched junction bases numbered 8, after V lost 3 bases and J lost 1 base. Germline CDR1 reads SGHRS; CDR2 reads YFSETQ. The CDR3 length is 19 residues. The CDR3 loop is CASSSGTSGGAGGTDTQYF. The CDR3, as DNA: TGCGCCAGCAGCTCCGGGACTAGCGGGGGGGCCGGGGGCACAGATACGCAGTATTTT.

This clonotype showed up many times. The chain joins TRBV5-1 to TRBJ2-3; D remains unclear. Between the trimmed V and J ends, which lost 8 bases and 0 bases, there was a span of 7 bases. Germline V CDR1 and CDR2: SGHRS, YFSETQ. The CDR3 loop spans 12 amino acids. CDR3: CASRQSTDTQYF. In nucleotides, the CDR3 is TGCGCCAGTCGGCAGAGCACAGATACGCAGTATTTT. The variable domain in full, completed from reference TRBV5-1 and TRBJ2-3, reads KAGVTQTPRYLIKTRGQQVTLSCSPISGHRSVSWYQQTPGQGLQFLFEYFSETQRNKGNFPGRFSGRQFSNSRSEMNVSTLELGDSALYLCASRQSTDTQYFGPGTRLTVL.

This chain uses TRBV6-2 or TRBV6-3 with TRBJ1-2; 9 positions agree with TRBD1. The CDR3 runs to 15 residues. Germline assignment: CDR1 MNHEY and CDR2 SVGEGT. Trimming at V came to 6 bases and at J to 4 bases, leaving 9 bases not matched to a gene. The CDR3 DNA reads TGTGCCAGCAGGCCACCGGGACAGGGCACCTATGGCTACACCTTC. It encodes CASRPPGQGTYGYTF.

V and J are TRBV19 and TRBJ2-1, with TRBD2 matching 11 bases. The length of the CDR3 is 15 residues. With V trimmed by 5 bases and J by 5 bases, 5 bases remained unmatched. Germline CDR1 reads LNHDA; CDR2 reads SQIVND (reference sequence). Written as DNA, the CDR3 is TGTGCCAGTAGTGTACTAGCGGGGGATGACAATGAGCAGTTCTTC. This translates into CASSVLAGDDNEQFF.